Detailed here is one TCR beta chain. The antigen this receptor binds is unknown. Base qualities were left out, and no much larger clone turns up one base away. From cysteine to phenylalanine, the CDR3 is 13 amino acids long. The read is trimmed to its CDR3 DNA, 39 bases read in frame from base 1. CDR1 and CDR2, per the germline V gene, are SGHTA and FQGNSA. Trimming takes 4 bases from V and 7 bases from J, and the germline ends sit 10 bases apart. The sample originates from a study of blood T cell repertoires in COVID-19 (dated by TCRdb to the early 2020s). Context from the whole study: Collaborator samples came from the United States, Italy and Spain and covered acute and convalescent phases of COVID-19. Where HLA class I and class II types were available, the types were taken from metadata supplied by the sample provider, not from assay-based typing. Deeply sampled blood TCRbeta repertoires from subjects exposed to, actively infected with, or recovered from COVID-19 were included in the dataset. Samples came from the ongoing ImmuneRACE study (first 160 participants) plus 1,254 subjects from 6 global collaborators. The prospective study material was composed of cDNA or gDNA derived from T cells, B-cell-depleted T cells, or PBMCs. The repertoires were released in a freely available public database meant as a resource for research on the immune response to SARS-CoV-2. The sample metadata nearly always contained a de-identified subject ID, COVID-19 status, age in years and sex. Findings and caveats that apply to the study as a whole: How much clinical and demographic metadata was included differed by source and by participant, and the metadata was provided uncurated.

One collaborating source in Seattle enrolled patients while the patients were actively infected and followed the patients over time throughout the course of disease. Each collaborating institution followed its own protocols to collect whole blood in K2EDTA tubes. For TCRbeta analysis, collaborators shipped samples in one of three forms: frozen whole blood, isolated PBMCs, or DNA extracted from either of those sample types. The immunoSEQ Assay, a bias-controlled multiplex PCR, was used to amplify TCRbeta CDR3 regions from genomic DNA. Per the authors' processing: Nucleated cell counts per sample were estimated from amplification of reference gene primers within the assay. Sequence reads were collapsed and filtered to measure the absolute abundance of every unique TCRbeta CDR3 rearrangement. For each sample, productive Simpson clonality was calculated as the square root of Simpson's diversity index over productive rearrangements. TCRdb took over this immuneACCESS table, retaining in-frame rearrangements with V and J assigned. Such tables are incomplete; in checked studies, under half of the missing clones stem from an unresolved V gene, and the remainder is unexplained. V, J and clone size were drawn from that table, and D and trimming were deduced from the DNA. The sample yields roughly 480,000 clones; 89% were counted once. The ten most abundant clones make up roughly 0.92% of the sample.

The specimen sequenced was peripheral blood. Recombination joined TRBV7-2 with TRBJ2-2; a tentative D call is TRBD2 (6 bases match). This clonotype was sampled from a man between 18 and 35 years old with COVID-19, enrolled during active disease. In nucleotides, the sequence is TGTGCCAGCAGCTGGGCGGGGAGCGGGGAGCTGTTTTTT. This encodes CASSWAGSGELFF.